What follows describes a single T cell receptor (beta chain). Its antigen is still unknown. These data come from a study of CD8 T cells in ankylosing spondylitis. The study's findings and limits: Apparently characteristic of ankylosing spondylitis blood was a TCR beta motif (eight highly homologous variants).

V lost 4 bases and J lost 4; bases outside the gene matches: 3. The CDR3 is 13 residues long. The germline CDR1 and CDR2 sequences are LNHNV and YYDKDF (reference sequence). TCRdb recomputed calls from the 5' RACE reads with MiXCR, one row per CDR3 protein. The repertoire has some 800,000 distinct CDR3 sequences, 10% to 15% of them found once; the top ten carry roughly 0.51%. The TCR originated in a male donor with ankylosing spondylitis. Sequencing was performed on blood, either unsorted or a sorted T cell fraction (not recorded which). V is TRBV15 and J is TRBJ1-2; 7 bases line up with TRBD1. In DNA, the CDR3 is TGTGCCACCAGCAAAAGGGGGCCCTATGGCTACACCTTC. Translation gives CATSKRGPYGYTF.